Included here is one T cell receptor (beta chain) sequence, with context. This entry comes from a study of blood T cell repertoires in COVID-19. Germline CDR1 and CDR2: SGHKS and YYEKEE (reference sequence). V dropped 0 bases and J dropped 4; count of bases not matched to a gene: 7. This CDR3 is 16 amino acids long. Sequencing was performed with immunoSEQ multiplex PCR; in TCRdb, only in-frame clones are kept and a portion is missing. The table has around 300,000 clones, about 87% seen once. Sequencing was performed on PBMCs or T cells enriched from blood (not recorded which). This receptor was identified in a man aged 30-40 years who had recovered from COVID-19. The chain is built from TRBV5-5 and TRBJ2-1; 7 bases align to TRBD1. DNA of the CDR3: TGTGCCAGCAGCTTGGGGTCCGGGACAGAATACAATGAGCAGTTCTTC. Its translation: CASSLGSGTEYNEQFF. The whole variable domain, remainder taken from reference TRBV5-5 and TRBJ2-1, is DAGVTQSPTHLIKTRGQQVTLRCSPISGHKSVSWYQQVLGQGPQFIFQYYEKEERGRGNFPDRFSARQFPNYSSELNVNALLLGDSALYLCASSLGSGTEYNEQFFGPGTRLTVL.